This TCR beta chain was found in a study of CD8+ T cells in alopecia areata. Findings and caveats of the study: Clonality exceeded that of normal scalp in lesional scalp, most notably in alopecia totalis/universalis. Relative to mice, TCR sharing across patients was less clear, a difference possibly HLA-related.

V was cut by 9 bases and J by 8 bases, with 25 bases left in between. Germline V lookup: CDR1 MNHEY, CDR2 SMNVEV (reference sequence). This CDR3 contains 15 residues. Extraction of RNA preceded its reverse transcription into cDNA, which served as the sequencing template. Produced via immunoSEQ multiplex PCR; TCRdb's table is partial and in-frame only. The sample lists about 220,000 clones, about 57% occurring once. Treatment indicated: oral pan-JAK inhibitor, 5-10 mg twice daily. In regard to this clone: The antigen is not known.

The clonotype was recovered from a human donor with alopecia areata. Sequenced here: CD4+ T cells sorted from blood, sampled at week 4, from a patient treated with tofacitinib. This chain uses TRBV27 with TRBJ1-2; D might be TRBD1 (5 bases). The CDR3 DNA reads TGTGCCAGTCGGATCGATCTCGTGACAGCTGGGGGCTACACCTTC. Its translation: CASRIDLVTAGGYTF.